The 10 T cell receptor beta chains below come from one sample, sequenced in a study of cytomegalovirus exposure and HLA in healthy donors. The PCR employed 60 Vbeta primers together with 13 Jbeta primers. Sequencing used immunoSEQ multiplex PCR; TCRdb keeps in-frame clones, though not all of them. The sample has about 200,000 clones, more than 60% seen once. Sequenced input: PBMCs. These receptors were collected from a girl aged 2 to 10 in good health and CMV-seronegative.

The CDR3, as DNA: TGTGCCAGCAGCGCCACAGGGAGAGACCAGCCCCAGCATTTT. Amino acid sequence: CASSATGRDQPQHF. The chain links TRBV9 to TRBJ1-5; tentative D call: TRBD1 (6 bases). V lost 3 bases to trimming and J lost 7 bases, with 14 bases between them. Germline V CDR1 and CDR2: SGDLS, YYNGEE. The CDR3 sequence is 14 residues long.

The V gene is TRBV5-1, the J gene TRBJ2-1; D possibly corresponds to TRBD1 (6 bases). The V and J ends lost 0 bases and 7 bases respectively, with 14 bases between them. The CDR3 is 15 residues long. Germline CDR1 and CDR2: SGHRS and YFSETQ. The CDR3 loop reads CASSLASTGLNEQFF. The CDR3 DNA sequence: TGCGCCAGCAGCTTGGCCTCTACAGGGCTTAATGAGCAGTTCTTC.

The chain recombines TRBV6-1 with TRBJ1-2; 11 bases align to TRBD1. V gave up 6 bases and J gave up 3 bases; unmatched junction bases: 3. CDR3 size: 14 residues. CDR1 is MNHNS and CDR2 is SASEGT in the germline V gene. As DNA, the CDR3 is TGTGCCAGCAGCAGGACAGGGGGCGACTATGGCTACACCTTC. This translates into CASSRTGGDYGYTF.

The chain has TRBV19 and TRBJ2-3, with D possibly matching TRBD1 (6 bases). Between the trimmed V and J ends, which lost 3 bases and 3 bases, there was a span of 22 bases. CDR1 LNHDA and CDR2 SQIVND come from the germline V gene (reference sequence). The CDR3 runs 18 residues. The CDR3 coding sequence is TGTGCCAGTAGTATTACTGGTACAGGGCGAGGTTGGACAGATACGCAGTATTTT. This translates into CASSITGTGRGWTDTQYF.

This chain links TRBV10-3 with TRBJ2-7, with 8 bases fitting TRBD1. The V and J ends lost 8 bases and 5 bases, in that order; junction bases with no gene match: 11. The CDR3 runs 14 residues. Germline V gives CDR1 ENHRY, CDR2 SYGVKD. CDR3 protein: CAIHAEGRGHEQYF. The CDR3 nucleotides read TGTGCCATCCACGCCGAGGGCAGGGGGCACGAGCAGTACTTC.

The CDR3 here is CASSLAPTGNQETQYF. For the CDR3, the DNA is TGTGCCAGCAGCTTGGCCCCGACAGGGAACCAAGAGACCCAGTACTTC. The chain carries TRBV5-5 and TRBJ2-5, with 7 bases identical to TRBD1. Germline-derived CDR1 and CDR2 are SGHKS and YYEKEE (reference sequence). J was trimmed by 0 bases and V by 0 bases; bases with no gene match: 5. The CDR3 consists of 16 residues.

J is TRBJ2-5 and V is TRBV20-1; possible D gene TRBD2, 6 bases. Trimming removed 6 bases from V and 2 bases from J, with 7 bases in between. Germline assignment: CDR1 DFQATT and CDR2 SNEGSKA (reference sequence). This CDR3 comprises 11 residues. The CDR3 DNA reads TGCAGTGCCGGGACTCAAGAGACCCAGTACTTC. Translated, it gives CSAGTQETQYF.

The genes are TRBV19 and TRBJ2-4; D is perhaps TRBD1 (7 bases). CDR3 size: 14 residues. V lost 8 bases, J lost 9 bases, and 20 bases lay in between. From germline, CDR1 is LNHDA and CDR2 SQIVND (reference sequence). CDR3 sequence (DNA): TGTGCCAGTGATAGGGGCAGGGGGGCGGGCATTCAGTACTTC. Translated: CASDRGRGAGIQYF.

The chain couples TRBV5-1 to TRBJ1-4; 12 positions agree with TRBD1. In germline, CDR1 is SGHRS, CDR2 YFSETQ. J was trimmed by 8 bases and V by 0 bases; bases with no gene match: 11. The CDR3 has 18 amino acids. Written as DNA, the CDR3 is TGCGCCAGCAGCTTGGCCTTCCCGGGACAGGGGGCGCAGGAAAAACTGTTTTTT. Translated: CASSLAFPGQGAQEKLFF.

The rearrangement uses TRBV2 and TRBJ2-7, with D possibly TRBD2 on 6 matching bases. The length of the CDR3 is 13 residues. Trimming pared 6 bases from V and 2 bases from J, leaving 11 bases between. CDR1 and CDR2 from the germline V gene are SNHLY and FYNNEI. The CDR3 protein is CASRGRGAYEQYF. CDR3 coding DNA: TGTGCCAGCAGGGGGCGGGGAGCCTACGAGCAGTACTTC.